Listed below are T cell receptor beta chains from one sample, sequenced in a study of molecular identifiers for immune sequencing clone quantification. TCRdb redid the calling of the PCR reads with MiXCR, one entry per CDR3 protein. The repertoire has about 510,000 distinct CDR3 sequences, about 26% of them found once; the top ten carry around 0.78%. The sequencing sample was made of naive CD8+ T cells from blood, with Jurkat cell RNA spiked in. The origin of the receptors is a human donor in good health. Some libraries in this study had Jurkat cell RNA spiked in. Both conserved end residues are part of each CDR3. D genes are given only for firm matches. Not all rows give a size; the values are once, few, many and, for expanded clones, a class.

>TRBV9|TRBJ1-2|many|NA
TGTGCCAGCAGCGTAGTGCAGGTCGGAAGCTATGGCTACACCTTC
CASSVVQVGSYGYTF
>TRBV6-5|TRBJ2-7|NA|NA
TGTGCCAGCAGTTACTCCCACTCCGACTCCTACGAGCAGTACTTC
CASSYSHSDSYEQYF
>TRBV5-1|TRBJ1-1|many|NA
TGCGCCAGCAGCTTGTCTGGGGACACTGAAGCTTTCTTT
CASSLSGDTEAFF
>TRBV4-2|TRBJ1-5|NA|TRBD1
TGTGCCAGCAGCCAAGCCGGGACAGTCGATCAGCCCCAGCATTTT
CASSQAGTVDQPQHF
>TRBV6-2/TRBV6-3|TRBJ2-6|many|TRBD2
TGTGCCAGTCAGAAATTATCCGGGACTACCCTCTCTGGGGCCAACGTCCTGACTTTC
CASQKLSGTTLSGANVLTF
>TRBV14|TRBJ1-4|NA|NA
TGTGCCAGCAGCCAAGGTGGGCCAGGCCGTAATGAAAAACTGTTTTTT
CASSQGGPGRNEKLFF
>TRBV2|TRBJ2-3|few|TRBD2
TGTGCCAGCAGTGGAAGCGTGGCTAGCGGGAGGGCCCGCACAGATACGCAGTATTTT
CASSGSVASGRARTDTQYF
>TRBV3-1|TRBJ2-3|NA|TRBD2
TGTGCCAGCAGCCAACCGACTAGCGGGCCACAGGGAGATACGCAGTATTTT
CASSQPTSGPQGDTQYF
>TRBV5-4|TRBJ1-6|few|NA
TGTGCCAGCAGCCTTACAGCCTTCTCCTATAATTCACCCCTCCACTTT
CASSLTAFSYNSPLHF
>TRBV28|TRBJ2-4|many|NA
TGTGCCAGCAGTCATGGACTAGCCAAAAACATTCAGTACTTC
CASSHGLAKNIQYF
>TRBV3-1|TRBJ2-2|few|NA
TGTGCCAGCAGCCAAGTCTCCGGGTCAAAGAACACCGGGGAGCTGTTTTTT
CASSQVSGSKNTGELFF
>TRBV28|TRBJ2-7|many|TRBD1
TGTGCCAGCAGTTTCAGGACAGGAAAGTCCTACGAGCAGTACTTC
CASSFRTGKSYEQYF
>TRBV29-1|TRBJ2-7|many|TRBD1
TGCAGCGTTGAAGACGGACAGGGTTCCTACGAGCAGTACTTC
CSVEDGQGSYEQYF
>TRBV19|TRBJ2-3|NA|TRBD2
TGTGACAGTAGCATAGATACCCGAGAGACTAGCGGGGGCATCACAGATACGCAGTATTTT
CDSSIDTRETSGGITDTQYF
>TRBV7-9|TRBJ2-7|NA|NA
TGTGCCAGCAGCCCAGAATTTGTATACGAGCAGTACTTC
CASSPEFVYEQYF
>TRBV27|TRBJ2-3|NA|TRBD1
TGTGCCAGTACGACGCTACAGGGGATCGCAGATACGCAGTATTTT
CASTTLQGIADTQYF
>TRBV30|TRBJ1-5|many|TRBD1
TGTGCCTGGAGTGTACAGGGGTTCAATCAGCCCCAGCATTTT
CAWSVQGFNQPQHF
>TRBV5-6|TRBJ2-7|few|NA
TGTGCCAGCAGCTCCCCTGAGGAATACAGCTTTGGGCAGTACTTC
CASSSPEEYSFGQYF
>TRBV4-3|TRBJ2-7|many|TRBD1
TGCGCCAGCAGCCCAGCACAGGGGGGACCTTACGAGCAGTACTTC
CASSPAQGGPYEQYF
>TRBV6-1|TRBJ2-3|NA|NA
TGTGCCGCACTGCCTCTGGCGCGCACAGATACGCAGTATTTT
CAALPLARTDTQYF
>TRBV27|TRBJ2-3|NA|NA
TGTGCCAGCAGTTTAGGGGAAGAGCCAGATACGCAGTATTTT
CASSLGEEPDTQYF
>TRBV4-3|TRBJ2-7|NA|TRBD1
TGCGCCAGCAGCCAAGGGTGGACAGGGTGGACCTACGAGCAGTACTTC
CASSQGWTGWTYEQYF
>TRBV7-9|TRBJ1-1|NA|NA
TGTGCCACCCCGGCTGGGCAGCTAGGTGGAGCTTTCTTT
CATPAGQLGGAFF
>TRBV7-9|TRBJ2-7|NA|NA
TGTGCCAGCAGCTTAGGTAATCAAGCGGCCTACGAGCAGTACTTC
CASSLGNQAAYEQYF
>TRBV12-3/TRBV12-4|TRBJ2-6|many|NA
TGTGCCAGCAGGCGGACAGACTCTGGGGCCAACGTCCTGACTTTC
CASRRTDSGANVLTF
>TRBV28|TRBJ2-3|many|TRBD1
TGTGCCAGCACCGTAGGACAGGGAATTAATACGCAGTATTTT
CASTVGQGINTQYF
>TRBV20-1|TRBJ2-7|few|NA
TGCAGTGCTAGAGATGTCGGCGGGAACCTCTACGAGCAGTACTTC
CSARDVGGNLYEQYF